These 13 T cell receptor beta chains came from one sample sequenced in a study of beta chain features in type 1 diabetes. Regarding the study as a whole: Shortening of TCRB CDR3s, moderate but significant, appeared in all four CD4+ subsets of Type 1 diabetes patients.

cDNA synthesis used the whole RNA isolate, giving expressed TCRB sequences. Repertoires were generated with immunoSEQ multiplex PCR, while TCRdb's copy carries only in-frame clones and drops some. The repertoire has 630,000 or so clones, roughly 13% of them found once; the top ten carry just under 0.04%. Their specific antigens are unknown. The specimen sequenced was naive CD4+ T cells from blood. All receptors derive from a man aged 18 to 30 with type 1 diabetes.

This clone was counted a few times. The V gene is TRBV9, the J gene TRBJ1-2; D not resolved. In germline, CDR1 is SGDLS, CDR2 YYNGEE. V dropped 0 bases and J dropped 7 bases, with 13 bases sitting between them. The CDR3 extends over 14 amino acids. CDR3 nucleotide sequence: TGTGCCAGCAGCGTAGCTGGGAATTCCTTTGGCTACACCTTC. This translates into CASSVAGNSFGYTF.

J is TRBJ2-3 and V is TRBV9, with D perhaps TRBD2 (6 bases). CDR1 SGDLS and CDR2 YYNGEE come from the germline V gene. There are 16 residues in the CDR3. Trimming shortened V by 0 bases and J by 0 bases, and 11 bases separated the two germline ends. DNA for the CDR3: TGTGCCAGCAGCGTAGAGGGAACTAGCAGCACAGATACGCAGTATTTT. Translating it yields CASSVEGTSSTDTQYF.

The rearrangement links TRBV5-8 to TRBJ1-2; the D is unclear. The V end lost 3 bases, the J end lost 7 bases, and 7 bases lay between the germline ends. CDR3 size: 11 residues. Germline CDR1 SGHTS, CDR2 YDEGEE. Here the CDR3 reads CASSSYSGYTF. Written as DNA, the CDR3 is TGTGCCAGCAGCTCATACAGTGGCTACACCTTC.

This clone turned up a few times. This CDR3 is CASTSGTAADTQYF. DNA for the CDR3: TGCGCCAGCACCAGCGGGACGGCAGCAGATACGCAGTATTTT. V is TRBV5-1 and J is TRBJ2-3; 7 bases map to TRBD2. Germline trimming cut 6 bases from V and 4 bases from J; bases unmatched to any gene: 8. CDR1 and CDR2 from the germline V gene are SGHRS and YFSETQ. The CDR3 contains 14 residues.

This clone was seen more than once but under ten times. This CDR3 is CASSSRAGGPGTQYF. The DNA of the CDR3 is TGTGCCAGCAGCTCCCGAGCGGGAGGCCCAGGAACCCAGTACTTC. The rearrangement uses TRBV7-9 and TRBJ2-5, with TRBD2 matching over 9 bases. Germline lookup yields CDR1 SEHNR and CDR2 FQNEAQ (reference sequence). This CDR3 is 15 amino acids long. V trimming: 4 bases; J trimming: 8 bases; junction bases outside the gene matches: 11.

The chain joins TRBV7-2 to TRBJ1-1; 9 bases match TRBD1. Germline values: CDR1 SGHTA, CDR2 FQGNSA. The CDR3 consists of 14 residues. Trimming removed 5 bases from V and 2 bases from J; junction bases left unmatched: 3. CDR3 sequence (DNA): TGTGCCAGCAGCCGGGACAGGGACAACACTGAAGCTTTCTTT. This translates into CASSRDRDNTEAFF.

The V call is TRBV6-5, the J call TRBJ2-1, with D possibly TRBD1 on 6 matching bases. The CDR3 runs to 11 residues. V shed 5 bases and J shed 10 bases, with 9 bases lying between them. CDR1 is MNHEY, CDR2 SVGAGI, per germline. The CDR3: CASSNRAEQFF. The CDR3 DNA reads as TGTGCCAGCAGTAACAGGGCCGAGCAGTTCTTC.

This CDR3 reads CASSHARRSSYNEQFF. Written as DNA, the CDR3 is TGTGCCAGCAGTCACGCACGGCGGAGCTCCTACAATGAGCAGTTCTTC. The J gene is TRBJ2-1, the V gene TRBV6-6; D not resolved. The CDR3 sequence is 16 residues long. Germline-derived CDR1 and CDR2 are MNHNY and SVGAGI (reference sequence). Trimming removed 5 bases from V and 0 bases from J, with 14 bases in between.

The chain combines TRBV30 with TRBJ1-5; D call uncertain. V lost 0 bases, J lost 2 bases, and 14 bases lay in between. The CDR3 runs 16 residues. Germline V gene sequence: CDR1 GTSNPN, CDR2 SVGIG (reference sequence). CDR3 in DNA: TGTGCCTGGAGTGTACAAGCGGTAAGGGGCAATCAGCCCCAGCATTTT. Translation gives CAWSVQAVRGNQPQHF.

The chain employs TRBV5-1 and TRBJ2-2; D perhaps matches TRBD2 (5 bases). Per the germline V gene, CDR1 is SGHRS and CDR2 is YFSETQ. The CDR3 is 14 amino acids. V lost 3 bases to trimming and J lost 3 bases, with 9 bases between them. The CDR3 loop is CASSSNGDTGELFF. In nucleotides, the CDR3 is TGCGCCAGCAGCTCGAACGGGGACACCGGGGAGCTGTTTTTT.

The chain is built from TRBV5-1 and TRBJ1-1, with D hard to call. V lost 0 bases, J lost 7 bases, and 10 bases lay in between. CDR1 and CDR2 from the germline V gene are SGHRS and YFSETQ. This CDR3 spans 13 amino acids. The CDR3 DNA reads TGCGCCAGCAGCTTGGTAGTTAACGGTGAAGCTTTCTTT. Its translation is CASSLVVNGEAFF.

The V gene is TRBV7-2, the J gene TRBJ2-2, with D perhaps matching TRBD2 (6 bases). From germline, CDR1 is SGHTA and CDR2 FQGNSA. Trimming stripped 5 bases from V and 5 bases from J, with 9 bases between. The CDR3 runs to 13 residues. The CDR3 region has the DNA TGTGCCAGCAGCGGGGCGGGGACCGGGGAGCTGTTTTTT. Translating gives CASSGAGTGELFF.

This clone was seen more than once but under ten times. The chain carries TRBV7-9 and TRBJ2-1, with D perhaps given as TRBD1 or TRBD2 (5 bases each). V lost 7 bases to trimming and J lost 1 base, with 14 bases between them. Per germline, CDR1 SEHNR and CDR2 FQNEAQ (reference sequence). The CDR3 runs 15 residues. The DNA of the CDR3 is TGTGCCAGCACGGTTGGGGACCCGTCCTACAATGAGCAGTTCTTC. Its translation is CASTVGDPSYNEQFF.